Listed below are T cell receptor beta chains from one sample, sequenced in a study of control samples from healthy donors and cancer patients. Measured with immunoSEQ multiplex PCR; TCRdb has only the in-frame clones, and not every one. In the table there are roughly 150,000 clones, 90% to 95% of which are singletons. Sequencing input: blood. These receptors were obtained from a man between 18 and 29 years old in good health. CDR3s include the opening cysteine and the closing phenylalanine or tryptophan. The D gene is left open where the match is weak. Clone size appears in some rows only: once, few, many, or a class for an expanded clone.

cdr3_nt: TGTGCCACCAGCACGTACAGGGGCGATGAGCAGTTCTTC
cdr3_aa: CATSTYRGDEQFF
v_call: TRBV15
j_call: TRBJ2-1
d_call: TRBD1
clone_size: NA

cdr3_nt: TGTGCCAGCAGCCAACGGGGGAGACAGGGTTTAGGACCCGCTCAACGGTTCACTGAAGCTTTCTTT
cdr3_aa: CASSQRGRQGLGPAQRFTEAFF
v_call: TRBV21-1
j_call: TRBJ1-1
d_call: NA
clone_size: once

cdr3_nt: TGTGCCAGCTCACTTCTGGACAGGGGAGGTGAAGCTTTCTTT
cdr3_aa: CASSLLDRGGEAFF
v_call: TRBV18
j_call: TRBJ1-1
d_call: TRBD1
clone_size: NA

cdr3_nt: TGCGCCAGCAGCTACACAGCGAGCCTGAACACTGAAGCTTTCTTT
cdr3_aa: CASSYTASLNTEAFF
v_call: TRBV5-1
j_call: TRBJ1-1
d_call: NA
clone_size: NA

cdr3_nt: TGTGCCAGCGCACCCAGCGGGGGTTCCGATACGCAGTATTTT
cdr3_aa: CASAPSGGSDTQYF
v_call: TRBV25-1
j_call: TRBJ2-3
d_call: TRBD2
clone_size: NA

cdr3_nt: TGTGCCAGCAGCTTATTCCCTATAACGAACACTGAAGCTTTCTTT
cdr3_aa: CASSLFPITNTEAFF
v_call: TRBV7-6
j_call: TRBJ1-1
d_call: NA
clone_size: NA

cdr3_nt: TGTGCCAGCGGCGAAAGCAATCAGCCCCAGCATTTT
cdr3_aa: CASGESNQPQHF
v_call: TRBV27
j_call: TRBJ1-5
d_call: NA
clone_size: NA

cdr3_nt: TGCGCCAGCAGCTTGGAGTCGGGGATCCTTGGCTACACCTTC
cdr3_aa: CASSLESGILGYTF
v_call: TRBV5-1
j_call: TRBJ1-2
d_call: NA
clone_size: NA

cdr3_nt: TGTGCCAGCAGCTTGAGACACGCAAGCAATCAGCCCCAGCATTTT
cdr3_aa: CASSLRHASNQPQHF
v_call: TRBV5-6
j_call: TRBJ1-5
d_call: NA
clone_size: once

cdr3_nt: TGTGCCAGCAGCCAAGATGGAACAGATTGGAATGAAAAACTGTTTTTT
cdr3_aa: CASSQDGTDWNEKLFF
v_call: TRBV4-2
j_call: TRBJ1-4
d_call: NA
clone_size: NA

cdr3_nt: TGCGCCAGCAGAAGACAGGGGGCGCCGAATGAAAAACTGTTTTTT
cdr3_aa: CASRRQGAPNEKLFF
v_call: TRBV5-1
j_call: TRBJ1-4
d_call: TRBD1
clone_size: NA

cdr3_nt: TGTGCCAGCAGCTTACGGGGCGGCAATCAGCCCCAGCATTTT
cdr3_aa: CASSLRGGNQPQHF
v_call: TRBV5-4
j_call: TRBJ1-5
d_call: NA
clone_size: NA

cdr3_nt: TGTGCCAGTAGTATAGTAGCTCCGCCGCCCCAGCATTTT
cdr3_aa: CASSIVAPPPQHF
v_call: TRBV19
j_call: TRBJ1-5
d_call: NA
clone_size: NA

cdr3_nt: TGTGCCAGCAGCCTCGGGACAGCTGGAAACACCATATATTTT
cdr3_aa: CASSLGTAGNTIYF
v_call: TRBV6-5
j_call: TRBJ1-3
d_call: TRBD1
clone_size: NA

cdr3_nt: TGTGCCAGTAGTACGTATCTAGCGTCCGAGCAGTACTTC
cdr3_aa: CASSTYLASEQYF
v_call: TRBV19
j_call: TRBJ2-7
d_call: NA
clone_size: NA

cdr3_nt: TGTGCCAGCAGTTTATCGGACTATGGCTACACCTTC
cdr3_aa: CASSLSDYGYTF
v_call: TRBV28
j_call: TRBJ1-2
d_call: NA
clone_size: NA

cdr3_nt: TGTGCCAGCAGCCGGGATGTTGAAGAGACCCAGTACTTC
cdr3_aa: CASSRDVEETQYF
v_call: TRBV7-8
j_call: TRBJ2-5
d_call: NA
clone_size: NA

cdr3_nt: TGCGCCAGCAGCCAAGAGGCAGCAGCTGGAAACACCATATATTTT
cdr3_aa: CASSQEAAAGNTIYF
v_call: TRBV4-3
j_call: TRBJ1-3
d_call: NA
clone_size: NA

cdr3_nt: TGTGCCAGCAGCTCACAATACAGGGGGAGCTCCTACAATGAGCAGTTCTTC
cdr3_aa: CASSSQYRGSSYNEQFF
v_call: TRBV11-3
j_call: TRBJ2-1
d_call: TRBD1
clone_size: NA

cdr3_nt: TGTGCCAGCAGTTACGGGTCTTATACGCAGTATTTT
cdr3_aa: CASSYGSYTQYF
v_call: TRBV6-2/TRBV6-3
j_call: TRBJ2-3
d_call: NA
clone_size: NA

cdr3_nt: TGTGCCAGCAGCGAACTGGTGAACACTGAAGCTTTCTTT
cdr3_aa: CASSELVNTEAFF
v_call: TRBV5-6
j_call: TRBJ1-1
d_call: NA
clone_size: NA

cdr3_nt: TGTGCCAGCAGCAACCGCCGGGGCGCGGGAGGCTACACCTTC
cdr3_aa: CASSNRRGAGGYTF
v_call: TRBV5-8
j_call: TRBJ1-2
d_call: NA
clone_size: once

cdr3_nt: TGTGCCAGCAGCTTAGATGGCCGGACAGGTACCTACGAGCAGTACTTC
cdr3_aa: CASSLDGRTGTYEQYF
v_call: TRBV7-6
j_call: TRBJ2-7
d_call: TRBD1
clone_size: NA

cdr3_nt: TGTGCCACCAGCAGAGATCGGTCTGGGCCCCGGAACGACATTCAGTACTTC
cdr3_aa: CATSRDRSGPRNDIQYF
v_call: TRBV15
j_call: TRBJ2-4
d_call: NA
clone_size: NA

cdr3_nt: TGTGCCAGTAGTCCCTCCGCGGGACAGGGTGCCTACGAGCAGTACTTC
cdr3_aa: CASSPSAGQGAYEQYF
v_call: TRBV19
j_call: TRBJ2-7
d_call: TRBD1
clone_size: NA

cdr3_nt: TGTGCCAGCAGTTTAGAAGGGGACGGATACAATGAGCAGTTCTTC
cdr3_aa: CASSLEGDGYNEQFF
v_call: TRBV28
j_call: TRBJ2-1
d_call: NA
clone_size: NA

cdr3_nt: TGTGCCTGGATAGGCCTCCCCCTAACCGACAGGGAGGGCGACTATGGCTACACCTTC
cdr3_aa: CAWIGLPLTDREGDYGYTF
v_call: TRBV30
j_call: TRBJ1-2
d_call: TRBD1
clone_size: NA

cdr3_nt: TGTGCTAGTGGTTTGTATGGGGGGCACGAGACCCAGTACTTC
cdr3_aa: CASGLYGGHETQYF
v_call: TRBV12-5
j_call: TRBJ2-5
d_call: NA
clone_size: NA

cdr3_nt: TGTGCCAGCAGCCAAGACCACAGCTCCTACAATGAGCAGTTCTTC
cdr3_aa: CASSQDHSSYNEQFF
v_call: TRBV3-1/TRBV3-2
j_call: TRBJ2-1
d_call: NA
clone_size: NA

cdr3_nt: TGCGCCAGCAGCATGGGTAGGTTAGATTCACCCCTCCACTTT
cdr3_aa: CASSMGRLDSPLHF
v_call: TRBV5-1
j_call: TRBJ1-6
d_call: NA
clone_size: NA

cdr3_nt: TGTGCCAGCAGTGAAGACAGGGGAGGAAGGTGGAACACCATATATTTT
cdr3_aa: CASSEDRGGRWNTIYF
v_call: TRBV6-1
j_call: TRBJ1-3
d_call: TRBD1
clone_size: NA

cdr3_nt: TGTGCCTGGAGTTTGGGCGGGGGGCAAGAGACCCAGTACTTC
cdr3_aa: CAWSLGGGQETQYF
v_call: TRBV30
j_call: TRBJ2-5
d_call: TRBD2
clone_size: medium-sized

cdr3_nt: TGTGCCAGCTCCCACACCGGGACAGAGAACACTGAAGCTTTCTTT
cdr3_aa: CASSHTGTENTEAFF
v_call: TRBV18
j_call: TRBJ1-1
d_call: TRBD1
clone_size: once

cdr3_nt: TGTGCCAGCAGTTTGTCGGGGGACTATGGCTACACCTTC
cdr3_aa: CASSLSGDYGYTF
v_call: TRBV28
j_call: TRBJ1-2
d_call: NA
clone_size: NA

cdr3_nt: TGTGCCGGCAGTGAACTTGGTAGGGCAGATGGAAACACCATATATTTT
cdr3_aa: CAGSELGRADGNTIYF
v_call: TRBV6-1
j_call: TRBJ1-3
d_call: NA
clone_size: NA

cdr3_nt: TGTGCCAGCTCACCAGACAGTAATCAGCCCCAGCATTTT
cdr3_aa: CASSPDSNQPQHF
v_call: TRBV18
j_call: TRBJ1-5
d_call: NA
clone_size: NA

cdr3_nt: TGTGCCAGCCGGGGACAACAAAGCGAGAATCAGCCCCAGCATTTT
cdr3_aa: CASRGQQSENQPQHF
v_call: TRBV6-6
j_call: TRBJ1-5
d_call: NA
clone_size: NA

cdr3_nt: TGTGCCAGCAATTTTGGTGCAGGGAGTGTGGCCGGCGATGAGCAGTTCTTC
cdr3_aa: CASNFGAGSVAGDEQFF
v_call: TRBV28
j_call: TRBJ2-1
d_call: NA
clone_size: NA

cdr3_nt: TGTGCCAGCTCAACAGGGGGAAGCACTGAAGCTTTCTTT
cdr3_aa: CASSTGGSTEAFF
v_call: TRBV18
j_call: TRBJ1-1
d_call: TRBD1
clone_size: NA

cdr3_nt: TGTGCCATCAGTGGGGGACAGGGGGAGACTGAAGCTTTCTTT
cdr3_aa: CAISGGQGETEAFF
v_call: TRBV10-3
j_call: TRBJ1-1
d_call: TRBD1
clone_size: few

cdr3_nt: TGTGCCAGCAGCTACACAGACGCGAACACCGGGGAGCTGTTTTTT
cdr3_aa: CASSYTDANTGELFF
v_call: TRBV3-1/TRBV3-2
j_call: TRBJ2-2
d_call: NA
clone_size: NA

cdr3_nt: TGTGCCAGCAGTCTAGGTCCAGGACGGCCCCTCCACTTT
cdr3_aa: CASSLGPGRPLHF
v_call: TRBV27
j_call: TRBJ1-6
d_call: NA
clone_size: few

cdr3_nt: TGTGCCAGCAGTGGTGGGACAGGGGGTGAAAAACTGTTTTTT
cdr3_aa: CASSGGTGGEKLFF
v_call: TRBV2
j_call: TRBJ1-4
d_call: TRBD1
clone_size: NA

cdr3_nt: TGCGCCAGCAGCATGACTAGCGGGGTTGGGGAGACCCAGTACTTC
cdr3_aa: CASSMTSGVGETQYF
v_call: TRBV5-1
j_call: TRBJ2-5
d_call: TRBD2
clone_size: NA

cdr3_nt: TGTGCCAGCAGTTTAGAAGGGACACGAGAGACCCAGTACTTC
cdr3_aa: CASSLEGTRETQYF
v_call: TRBV27
j_call: TRBJ2-5
d_call: NA
clone_size: NA

cdr3_nt: TGTGCCAGCAGCTTCCAGATCTACCCCTCTGGAAACACCATATATTTT
cdr3_aa: CASSFQIYPSGNTIYF
v_call: TRBV7-6
j_call: TRBJ1-3
d_call: NA
clone_size: few

cdr3_nt: TGTGCCAGCAGTTACTCGATAGGCGGGAAGAATGAGCAGTTCTTC
cdr3_aa: CASSYSIGGKNEQFF
v_call: TRBV6-5
j_call: TRBJ2-1
d_call: NA
clone_size: once

cdr3_nt: TGCGCCAGTTACAACCTCGGGACAGCCTACGAGCAGTACTTC
cdr3_aa: CASYNLGTAYEQYF
v_call: TRBV5-1
j_call: TRBJ2-7
d_call: TRBD1
clone_size: NA

cdr3_nt: TGTGCCAACGGGCACATCTTATCATCTGGGGCCAACGTCCTGACTTTC
cdr3_aa: CANGHILSSGANVLTF
v_call: TRBV10-3
j_call: TRBJ2-6
d_call: NA
clone_size: NA

cdr3_nt: TGTGCCAGCAGCTTAGGTTCGGCAAAAGATCTGTTTTTT
cdr3_aa: CASSLGSAKDLFF
v_call: TRBV11-2
j_call: TRBJ1-4
d_call: NA
clone_size: NA

cdr3_nt: TGTGCCACCAGCACCCTAGCGGGAGGCACAGATACGCAGTATTTT
cdr3_aa: CATSTLAGGTDTQYF
v_call: TRBV15
j_call: TRBJ2-3
d_call: TRBD2
clone_size: NA

cdr3_nt: TGTGCCAGCGGGGGAACAGGGTTCAATGAGCAGTTCTTC
cdr3_aa: CASGGTGFNEQFF
v_call: TRBV28
j_call: TRBJ2-1
d_call: NA
clone_size: NA

cdr3_nt: TGTGCCAGTAGTATACGCGGGGGGGCATCCTACAATGAGCAGTTCTTC
cdr3_aa: CASSIRGGASYNEQFF
v_call: TRBV19
j_call: TRBJ2-1
d_call: TRBD2
clone_size: NA

cdr3_nt: TGCAGCGTTGCGGGAGTCCCCCTATACTCCTACAATGAGCAGTTCTTC
cdr3_aa: CSVAGVPLYSYNEQFF
v_call: TRBV29-1
j_call: TRBJ2-1
d_call: NA
clone_size: NA

cdr3_nt: TGTGCCTGGAGTGCAAGTCCGGGACACCCAAGAGGCTACGAGCAGTACTTC
cdr3_aa: CAWSASPGHPRGYEQYF
v_call: TRBV30
j_call: TRBJ2-7
d_call: NA
clone_size: NA

cdr3_nt: TGTGCCAGTAGTATGGCGCGGCAGCGTAGCTCCTACAATGAGCAGTTCTTC
cdr3_aa: CASSMARQRSSYNEQFF
v_call: TRBV19
j_call: TRBJ2-1
d_call: NA
clone_size: NA

cdr3_nt: TGTGCCAGCAGCTTGGGACGGCCCTACTATGGCTACACCTTC
cdr3_aa: CASSLGRPYYGYTF
v_call: TRBV7-2
j_call: TRBJ1-2
d_call: NA
clone_size: NA

cdr3_nt: TGTGCCAGCAGCATCGGAGACCTTGAAGCTTTCTTT
cdr3_aa: CASSIGDLEAFF
v_call: TRBV13
j_call: TRBJ1-1
d_call: NA
clone_size: NA

cdr3_nt: TGTGCCTGGAGTGCCTCTAGCGGGAGGTACACCGGGGAGCTGTTTTTT
cdr3_aa: CAWSASSGRYTGELFF
v_call: TRBV30
j_call: TRBJ2-2
d_call: TRBD2
clone_size: NA